The rows below give T cell receptor beta chains drawn from one sample of a study of T cells in Graves' hyperthyroidism and ophthalmopathy. TCRdb itself ran the multiplex PCR reads through MiXCR, one entry per CDR3 protein. Here the sample spans under 300,000 distinct CDR3 sequences, 12% to 15% being singletons. The specimen was blood. The receptors here all came from a woman in her forties or fifties with Graves' hyperthyroidism that later progressed to Graves' ophthalmopathy. The CDR3 runs from the conserved cysteine through the conserved F or W. The order of the fields is J gene, V gene, clone size, D gene, CDR3 DNA, CDR3 protein. A D gene is named only where the DNA matches it firmly. For some rows the clone size is stated as once, few or many, or as a class when expanded; others skip it.

j_call: TRBJ2-1
v_call: TRBV24-1
clone_size: few
d_call: -
cdr3_nt: TGTGCCACCAGTTTCGACTCCGCCTACAATGAGCAGTTCTTC
cdr3_aa: CATSFDSAYNEQFF

j_call: TRBJ2-7
v_call: TRBV2
clone_size: many
d_call: -
cdr3_nt: TGTGCCAGCAGTGATAGGCAGCATGGGCAGTACTTC
cdr3_aa: CASSDRQHGQYF

j_call: TRBJ2-3
v_call: TRBV3-1
clone_size: many
d_call: -
cdr3_nt: TGTGCCAGCAGCCAAAGGGAGACTAGCACAGATACGCAGTATTTT
cdr3_aa: CASSQRETSTDTQYF

j_call: TRBJ2-7
v_call: TRBV2
clone_size: -
d_call: TRBD1
cdr3_nt: TGTGCCAGCAACGGACAGGGGGCCCCCTACGAGCAGTACTTC
cdr3_aa: CASNGQGAPYEQYF

j_call: TRBJ2-3
v_call: TRBV18
clone_size: many
d_call: -
cdr3_nt: TGTGCCAGCTCACCCTCCCCAGCGGGCACAGATACGCAGTATTTT
cdr3_aa: CASSPSPAGTDTQYF

j_call: TRBJ1-2
v_call: TRBV19
clone_size: -
d_call: -
cdr3_nt: TGTGCCAGTACCCCCGGGCCCGCCACCCTTATGGGCTACACCTTC
cdr3_aa: CASTPGPATLMGYTF

j_call: TRBJ2-7
v_call: TRBV3-1
clone_size: many
d_call: -
cdr3_nt: TGTGCCAGCAGCCAAGTACAGGGTGGCGAGCAGTACTTC
cdr3_aa: CASSQVQGGEQYF

j_call: TRBJ2-3
v_call: TRBV7-2
clone_size: many
d_call: -
cdr3_nt: TGTGCCAGCAGAAAGGCAGGTAGCACAGATACGCAGTATTTT
cdr3_aa: CASRKAGSTDTQYF

j_call: TRBJ2-7
v_call: TRBV7-6
clone_size: few
d_call: -
cdr3_nt: TGTGCCAGCAGCCCCCTGAGTCCCCAGGGGAATACCTACGAGCAGTACTTC
cdr3_aa: CASSPLSPQGNTYEQYF

j_call: TRBJ1-1
v_call: TRBV9
clone_size: -
d_call: -
cdr3_nt: TGTGCCAGCAGCGCAGGACACAACACTGAAGCTTTCTTT
cdr3_aa: CASSAGHNTEAFF

j_call: TRBJ2-7
v_call: TRBV11-2
clone_size: many
d_call: -
cdr3_nt: TGTGCCAGCAGCTTAGCGCTAGTCCACGAGCAGTACTTC
cdr3_aa: CASSLALVHEQYF

j_call: TRBJ2-5
v_call: TRBV9
clone_size: many
d_call: TRBD1
cdr3_nt: TGTGCCAGCAGCTCTACAGGGGGGGAGACCCAGTACTTC
cdr3_aa: CASSSTGGETQYF

j_call: TRBJ2-3
v_call: TRBV12-5
clone_size: -
d_call: -
cdr3_nt: TGTGCTAGTGGTTTGGGGGACAGCACAGATACGCAGTATTTT
cdr3_aa: CASGLGDSTDTQYF

j_call: TRBJ2-7
v_call: TRBV2
clone_size: many
d_call: TRBD2
cdr3_nt: TGTGCCAGCAGTGACCCCGGGGGGGACCCTTATTACGAGCAGTACTTC
cdr3_aa: CASSDPGGDPYYEQYF

j_call: TRBJ2-7
v_call: TRBV28
clone_size: many
d_call: -
cdr3_nt: TGTGCCAGCAGTGCCTTGCAGGGACATACCTACGAGCAGTACTTC
cdr3_aa: CASSALQGHTYEQYF

j_call: TRBJ2-2
v_call: TRBV27
clone_size: many
d_call: -
cdr3_nt: TGTGCCAGCAGTTTATCAGGGGCCGGGGAGCTGTTTTTT
cdr3_aa: CASSLSGAGELFF

j_call: TRBJ1-2
v_call: TRBV6-1
clone_size: many
d_call: TRBD1
cdr3_nt: TGTGCCAGCAGTGGCAGACAGGGAGCTTCGGAAGGCTACACCTTC
cdr3_aa: CASSGRQGASEGYTF

j_call: TRBJ1-2
v_call: TRBV6-1
clone_size: -
d_call: -
cdr3_nt: TGTGCCAGCAGCCTATCCAGGGTGAACTATGGCTACACCTTC
cdr3_aa: CASSLSRVNYGYTF

j_call: TRBJ1-2
v_call: TRBV7-2
clone_size: -
d_call: -
cdr3_nt: TGTGCCAGCAGCTGGAGTAAGGGACAAAAGAACTATGGCTACACCTTC
cdr3_aa: CASSWSKGQKNYGYTF

j_call: TRBJ2-7
v_call: TRBV7-8
clone_size: -
d_call: TRBD2
cdr3_nt: TGTGCCAGCAGCTTAAAAAGTCCGGGACTAGCGGGAGGCACCTACGAGCAGTACTTC
cdr3_aa: CASSLKSPGLAGGTYEQYF

j_call: TRBJ2-5
v_call: TRBV3-1
clone_size: few
d_call: -
cdr3_nt: TGTGCCAGCAGCCAAGATTGGGCCTTAAGGGTTTCCCCAGAGACCCAGTACTTC
cdr3_aa: CASSQDWALRVSPETQYF

j_call: TRBJ2-3
v_call: TRBV11-1
clone_size: -
d_call: TRBD2
cdr3_nt: TGTGCCAGCAGCCCGCGGACTAGCGGGAATGCGGATACGCAGTATTTT
cdr3_aa: CASSPRTSGNADTQYF

j_call: TRBJ1-3
v_call: TRBV5-6
clone_size: -
d_call: -
cdr3_nt: TGTGCCAGCAGCTACACAATAACCTCTGGAAACACCATATATTTT
cdr3_aa: CASSYTITSGNTIYF

j_call: TRBJ2-2
v_call: TRBV24-1
clone_size: many
d_call: TRBD2
cdr3_nt: TGTGCCACCAGTGACCCAGCGGGAGTAGCCGGGGAGCTGTTTTTT
cdr3_aa: CATSDPAGVAGELFF

j_call: TRBJ1-1
v_call: TRBV12-5
clone_size: many
d_call: -
cdr3_nt: TGTGCTAGTGCCCTACGACCGAACACTGAAGCTTTCTTT
cdr3_aa: CASALRPNTEAFF

j_call: TRBJ2-7
v_call: TRBV30
clone_size: -
d_call: -
cdr3_nt: TGTGCCTTACTAGAAGGGAGGCGGGGCGAGCAGTACTTC
cdr3_aa: CALLEGRRGEQYF

j_call: TRBJ2-5
v_call: TRBV28
clone_size: -
d_call: -
cdr3_nt: TGTGCCGGCAGTTTAAATAAGGGGACCCAGTACTTC
cdr3_aa: CAGSLNKGTQYF

j_call: TRBJ2-4
v_call: TRBV28
clone_size: many
d_call: -
cdr3_nt: TGTGCCAGCACCGGTCCCCTTCTCGTTCTGGCCAAAAACATTCAGTACTTC
cdr3_aa: CASTGPLLVLAKNIQYF

j_call: TRBJ2-1
v_call: TRBV10-1
clone_size: -
d_call: -
cdr3_nt: TGCGCCAGCAGTGCTTCGACAGGACGGTCCTACAATGAGCAGTTCTTC
cdr3_aa: CASSASTGRSYNEQFF